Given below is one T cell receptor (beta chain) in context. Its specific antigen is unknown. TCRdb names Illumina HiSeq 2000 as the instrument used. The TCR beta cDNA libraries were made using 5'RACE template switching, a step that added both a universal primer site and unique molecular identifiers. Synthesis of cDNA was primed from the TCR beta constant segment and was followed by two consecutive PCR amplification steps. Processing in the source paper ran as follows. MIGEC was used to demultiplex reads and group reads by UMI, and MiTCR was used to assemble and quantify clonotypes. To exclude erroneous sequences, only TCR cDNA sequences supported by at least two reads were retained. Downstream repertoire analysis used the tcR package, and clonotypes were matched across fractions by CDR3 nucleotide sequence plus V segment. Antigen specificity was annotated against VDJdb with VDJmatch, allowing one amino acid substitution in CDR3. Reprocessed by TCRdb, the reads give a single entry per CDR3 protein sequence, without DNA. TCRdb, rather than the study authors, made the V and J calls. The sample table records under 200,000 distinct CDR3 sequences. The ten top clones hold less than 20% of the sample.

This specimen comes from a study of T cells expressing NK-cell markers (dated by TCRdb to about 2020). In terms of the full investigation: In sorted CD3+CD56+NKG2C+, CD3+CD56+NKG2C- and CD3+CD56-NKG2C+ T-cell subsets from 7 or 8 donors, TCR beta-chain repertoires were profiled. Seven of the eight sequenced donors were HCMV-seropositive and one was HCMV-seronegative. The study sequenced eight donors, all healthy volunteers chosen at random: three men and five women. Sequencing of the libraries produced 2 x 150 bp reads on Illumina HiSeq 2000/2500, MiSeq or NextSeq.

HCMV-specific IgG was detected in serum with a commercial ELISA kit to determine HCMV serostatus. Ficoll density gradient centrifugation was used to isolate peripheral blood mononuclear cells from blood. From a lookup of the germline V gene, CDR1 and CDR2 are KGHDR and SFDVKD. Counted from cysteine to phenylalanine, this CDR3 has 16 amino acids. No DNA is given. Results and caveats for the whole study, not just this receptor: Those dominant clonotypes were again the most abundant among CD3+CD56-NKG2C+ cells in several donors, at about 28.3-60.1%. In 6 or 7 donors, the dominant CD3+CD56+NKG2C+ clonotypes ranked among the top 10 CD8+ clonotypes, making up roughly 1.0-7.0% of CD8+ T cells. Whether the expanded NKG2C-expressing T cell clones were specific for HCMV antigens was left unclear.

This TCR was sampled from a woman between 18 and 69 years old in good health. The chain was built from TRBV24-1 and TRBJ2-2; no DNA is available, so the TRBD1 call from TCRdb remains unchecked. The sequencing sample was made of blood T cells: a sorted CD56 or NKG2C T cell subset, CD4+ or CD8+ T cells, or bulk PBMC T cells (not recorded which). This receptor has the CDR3 CATSDLGRGDTGELFF.